Shown below are 4 T cell receptor beta chains from a single sample sequenced in a study of tumor-infiltrating lymphocytes in primary liver carcinoma listed by TCRdb under 2017. Instrument used: Illumina HiSeq 2500. Starting from around 520 ng total RNA, TCRbeta-specific cDNA was produced by reverse transcription with a constant-region primer and ProtoScript II reverse transcriptase. Construction of the TCRbeta libraries relied on three nested rounds of multiplex PCR, following a slightly modified ARM-PCR procedure. Multiplex TRBV1-TRBV30 forward primers and a Cbeta reverse primer were used in the first two PCR rounds, each of which was run for around 9 cycles. TCRdb reran the public reads through fastp at Q25 and MiXCR, keeping productive beta chains. Rows with a matching CDR3 protein are joined into one entry that keeps the most common DNA and genes. A total of 300,000 to 350,000 distinct CDR3 sequences appear in this sample, around three fifths of them only once. In total, the top ten clones hold over 15% of the sample.

RNA from unsorted whole blood was extracted with TRIzol reagent, and germline DNA was obtained with the DNeasy Blood & Tissue kit. Sequences were obtained from peripheral blood. The source is a woman in her thirties with primary liver carcinoma and hepatitis B virus infection.

V gene TRBV5-6 combines with J gene TRBJ2-2, with D maybe TRBD1 (6 bases). Per germline, CDR1 SGHDT and CDR2 YYEEEE. V lost 4 bases, J lost 4 bases, and 14 bases lay in between. The CDR3 loop spans 15 amino acids. The CDR3 bases are TGTGCCAGCAGCACTGGGACACCGGGCACCGGGGAGCTGTTTTTT. Its translation: CASSTGTPGTGELFF.

This clonotype was detected ten times or more. This chain joins TRBV11-1 and TRBJ2-3; unclear D gene. V was clipped by 5 bases and J by 4 bases, with 10 bases between them. The CDR3 runs to 13 residues. Germline values: CDR1 SGHAT, CDR2 FQDESV (reference sequence). CDR3 sequence reads: CASSLNTPDTQYF. The CDR3 DNA reads TGTGCCAGCAGCCTCAATACCCCAGATACGCAGTATTTT.

The genes are TRBV28 and TRBJ1-1, with D possibly being TRBD1 (5 bases). This CDR3 comprises 12 residues. V lost 5 bases, J lost 5 bases, and 9 bases lay in between. From germline, CDR1 is MDHEN and CDR2 SYDVKM. The CDR3 sequence is CASSPRVTEAFF. CDR3 bases: TGTGCCAGCAGTCCCAGGGTTACTGAAGCTTTCTTT.

Comment on this clonotype: An end of the junction does not agree with germline; a read error may underlie this. The chain uses TRBV11-2 and TRBJ2-1; D is ambiguous. The CDR3 spans 16 residues. Germline CDR1 is SGHAT and CDR2 is FQNNGV. CDR3 nucleotides: TGTGCCAGCAGCTTTTATGGCAGGAGCTCCTATAATGAGCAGTTCTTC. This encodes CASSFYGRSSYNEQFF.